One T cell receptor beta chain is described in this entry. V shed 5 bases and J shed 6 bases, with 10 bases lying between them. There are 13 residues in the CDR3. The germline gives CDR1 SEHNR, CDR2 FQNEAQ (reference sequence). Generated by immunoSEQ multiplex PCR, the TCRdb table keeps only in-frame clones and is missing some. The repertoire consists of more than 550,000 clones, with around 87% occurring once and the leading ten covering 0.009% to 0.0095%. This specimen comes from a study of shared T cell receptors in the human thymus. These data also featured in a second study, about human thymus T cells. That work states: The donor group consisted of healthy Finnish infants who were having corrective surgery for congenital heart defects. Corrective cardiac operations yielded the resected thymus tissue. Apparent skewing of V and J gene usage characterized both thymic and blood repertoires. Related studies found that unrelated individuals share highly overlapping thymic repertoires.

Sequenced: thymocytes. The TCR sequence derives from a boy in the first two years of life with a congenital heart defect. This chain connects TRBV7-9 to TRBJ2-2; D is unresolved. CDR3 residues: CASSQKQPGELFF. The CDR3 DNA sequence: TGTGCCAGCAGCCAAAAACAGCCCGGGGAGCTGTTTTTT. The entire variable domain, with the rest obtained from reference TRBV7-9 and TRBJ2-2, is as follows: DTGVSQNPRHKITKRGQNVTFRCDPISEHNRLYWYRQTLGQGPEFLTYFQNEAQLEKSRLLSDRFSAERPKGSFSTLEIQRTEQGDSAMYLCASSQKQPGELFFGEGSRLTVL.